The T cell receptor (beta chain) under discussion was sequenced for a study of T cell clonality in common variable immunodeficiency. Control and CVID samples contributed equal amounts of genomic DNA. The assay was immunoSEQ multiplex PCR, and TCRdb's table has in-frame clones only and misses some. The counts give more than 25,000 clones, none of them seen only once; 4% is held by the top ten. Regarding the study as a whole: Reportedly, TCR beta sequences from common variable immunodeficiency showed fewer deletions and N-nucleotide insertions.

The CVID group had roughly 15 females and some 30 males, mean age about 36. Blood came from CVID subjects not ill and not taking immunomodulatory or immunosuppressive medication. Donors gave roughly 5 to 8 ml heparinized peripheral whole blood. V lost 4 bases, J lost 3 bases, and 13 bases stayed unmatched. The CDR3 length is 16 residues. Germline CDR1 reads SGHRS; CDR2 reads YFSETQ. This clone occurred a few times. Its antigen remains unknown. The read finishes 3 residues shy of the CDR3 end, and the germline J gene is used to complete it. Material for sequencing was peripheral blood mononuclear cells. The V and J genes are TRBV5-1 and TRBJ2-7, with 7 bases lining up with TRBD1. This sequence originates from a human donor with common variable immunodeficiency. The CDR3 sequence is CASSPGGWGQSYEQYF. CDR3 DNA, as far as it was read: TGCGCCAGCAGCCCCGGCGGGTGGGGACAGAGCTACGAG. Complete variable domain (other parts from reference TRBV5-1 and TRBJ2-7): KAGVTQTPRYLIKTRGQQVTLSCSPISGHRSVSWYQQTPGQGLQFLFEYFSETQRNKGNFPGRFSGRQFSNSRSEMNVSTLELGDSALYLCASSPGGWGQSYEQYFGPGTRLTVT.